Following are 2 T cell receptor beta chains from one sample sequenced in a study of Ad26.COV2.S vaccination and SARS-CoV-2 variants. Indicated treatment: around 19 received Ad26.COV2.S at low or high dose, single or two shots; roughly 5 received placebo; per-sample allocation not given. Sampling happened 63 days after the first vaccine or placebo injection. Using immunoSEQ multiplex PCR, the repertoire was profiled, and TCRdb retains in-frame clones only, with some absent. The table records hundreds of thousands of clones, 70% to 90% of them present only once. The material was peripheral blood, obtained in a trial of Ad26.COV2.S vaccine versus placebo. The origin of the receptors is a person between 18 and 65 years old who received the Ad26.COV2.S COVID-19 vaccine or a placebo.

The chain uses TRBV7-9 and TRBJ2-1, with 9 positions matching TRBD1. After removal of 5 bases from V and 0 bases from J, the junction contained 2 bases not matched to a gene. The CDR3 extends over 15 amino acids. Germline CDR1 reads SEHNR; CDR2 reads FQNEAQ (reference sequence). CDR3 loop: CASSGTGSSYNEQFF. In DNA, the CDR3 is TGTGCCAGCAGCGGGACAGGGAGCTCCTACAATGAGCAGTTCTTC.

Worth noting for this clone: This sample also contains other DNA sequences that code for the same CDR3. The J gene is TRBJ1-5, the V gene TRBV29-1, with D tentatively TRBD1 (5 bases). The germline V and J ends were trimmed by 4 bases and 4 bases, with 11 bases remaining between them. Germline CDR1 reads SQVTM; CDR2 reads ANQGSEA. The CDR3 runs to 13 residues. The CDR3 reads CSVGPQGNQPQHF. In DNA, the CDR3 is TGCAGCGTTGGGCCCCAGGGAAATCAGCCCCAGCATTTT.